The subject of this entry is one T cell receptor beta chain. No antigen is known for it. Germline V gene data show CDR1 as SNHLY and CDR2 as FYNNEI. Trimming removed 6 bases from V and 6 bases from J; junction bases left unmatched: 9. The CDR3 has 14 amino acids. This entry comes from a study of CD8 T cells in ankylosing spondylitis. Study conclusions and caveats: In ankylosing spondylitis blood, a motif of several highly homologous TCR beta variants appeared characteristic. CD8+ disease-linked clones were present at relatively low frequencies in blood. Matched synovial fluid from ankylosing spondylitis patients was reported to be enriched for disease-linked clones.

TCRdb redid the calling of the 5' RACE reads with MiXCR, one entry per CDR3 protein. Among 100,000 to 150,000 distinct CDR3 sequences listed, 15% to 20% were seen once. The chain recombines TRBV2 with TRBJ2-7; 9 positions match TRBD1. This receptor was obtained from a male donor with ankylosing spondylitis. Material for sequencing was blood, either unsorted or a sorted T cell fraction (not recorded which). CDR3 DNA sequence: TGTGCCAGCAGCGCCTCCGGGACAGGGTCCGAGCAGTACTTC. Translation gives CASSASGTGSEQYF.